Below, 29 T cell receptor beta chains from the same sample are listed, as sequenced in a study of T cell responses to AZD1222 COVID-19 vaccine. Here immunoSEQ multiplex PCR was the method, and the copy in TCRdb shows in-frame clones only, minus some. Among 95,000 to 150,000 clones, more than 85% were seen once, and the ten largest hold 5%. The sequencing used peripheral blood, collected 28 days after the second AZD1222 dose. The receptors stem from an adult who received the AZD1222 COVID-19 vaccine.

V gene TRBV4-2 combines with J gene TRBJ2-7; possibly TRBD2 for D (5 bases). This CDR3 comprises 14 residues. CDR1 and CDR2 from the germline V gene are LGHNA and YNFKEQ. Trimming shortened V by 0 bases and J by 5 bases, and 11 bases separated the two germline ends. For the CDR3, the DNA is TGTGCCAGCAGCCAAGAGGTAGCGCCGGACGAGCAGTACTTC. It codes for CASSQEVAPDEQYF.

This chain connects TRBV7-8 to TRBJ2-2; TRBD2 aligns across 10 bases. The CDR3 loop spans 17 amino acids. Germline V gene lookup returns CDR1 SGHVS and CDR2 FQNEAQ. V lost 3 bases and J lost 2; bases outside the gene matches: 6. The CDR3 DNA follows: TGTGCCAGCAGCTTGCAGACTAGCGGGCTTAACACCGGGGAGCTGTTTTTT. It encodes CASSLQTSGLNTGELFF.

About this clone: The same CDR3 is also encoded by other DNA sequences in this sample. The V and J genes are TRBV5-1 and TRBJ2-5; TRBD2 agrees at 7 bases. CDR3 length: 15 amino acids. The junction had 3 bases not matched to a gene; V was cut back by 0 bases and J by 1 base. Germline V gives CDR1 SGHRS, CDR2 YFSETQ. CDR3 sequence: CASSLGAGAQETQYF. For the CDR3, the DNA is TGCGCCAGCAGCTTGGGGGCGGGAGCCCAAGAGACCCAGTACTTC.

CDR3 residues: CASSYEGTEAFF. CDR3 DNA: TGTGCCAGCAGTTACGAAGGCACTGAAGCTTTCTTT. V gene TRBV6-6 combines with J gene TRBJ1-1; D is unclear. The V gene's germline CDR1 is MNHNY and CDR2 SVGAGI (reference sequence). This CDR3 has 12 residues. The V end lost 2 bases, the J end lost 4 bases, and 5 bases lay between the germline ends.

The chain has TRBV7-6 and TRBJ1-5; D is uncertain. Germline CDR1 is SGHVS and CDR2 is FNYEAQ. Trimming shortened V by 1 base and J by 0 bases, and 10 bases separated the two germline ends. This CDR3 is 16 amino acids long. CDR3 amino acids: CASSLGAANSNQPQHF. The CDR3 DNA sequence: TGTGCCAGCAGCTTAGGGGCGGCTAATAGCAATCAGCCCCAGCATTTT. Supplemented by reference TRBV7-6 and TRBJ1-5, the full variable domain reads GAGVSQSPRYKVTKRGQDVALRCDPISGHVSLYWYRQALGQGPEFLTYFNYEAQQDKSGLPNDRFSAERPEGSISTLTIQRTEQRDSAMYRCASSLGAANSNQPQHFGDGTRLSIL.

The rearrangement uses TRBV9 and TRBJ2-3, with 13 bases fitting TRBD2. The CDR3 runs to 18 residues. Losses at the gene ends were 1 base for V and 4 bases for J; bases not matched to a gene: 9. CDR1 is SGDLS and CDR2 is YYNGEE in the germline V gene. The CDR3 DNA is TGTGCCAGCAGCGTAACTAGCGGGAGGGCCAGGGTGGCAGATACGCAGTATTTT. Protein: CASSVTSGRARVADTQYF.

The chain links TRBV4-1 to TRBJ2-3; 7 nucleotides match TRBD1. The V segment lost 4 bases and the J segment 6 bases; nucleotides outside the gene matches: 4. The CDR3 is 13 amino acids. CDR1 and CDR2 (germline): MGHRA, YSYEKL. This chain's CDR3 is CASSPDRADTQYF. CDR3 coding DNA: TGCGCCAGCAGCCCAGACAGGGCTGATACGCAGTATTTT.

This chain joins TRBV25-1 and TRBJ1-1; no clear D gene. This CDR3 is 13 amino acids long. The germline CDR1 and CDR2 sequences are MGHDK and SYGVNS. V lost 5 bases and J lost 4, with 11 bases in between. CDR3 in DNA: TGTGCCAGCAGTTCTGGTAGTACCACTGAAGCTTTCTTT. Translating it yields CASSSGSTTEAFF.

On this clone: The sample has other DNA sequences that encode this CDR3 too. The V call is TRBV18, the J call TRBJ2-5; D is ambiguous. This CDR3 has 12 amino acids. Trimming pared 3 bases from V and 2 bases from J, leaving 4 bases between. Germline lookup yields CDR1 KGHSH and CDR2 LQKENI. The DNA for the CDR3 is TGTGCCAGCTCACCGAGGCAAGAGACCCAGTACTTC. Protein product: CASSPRQETQYF.

This chain links TRBV4-3 with TRBJ1-3; D remains ambiguous. The V end lost 1 base, the J end lost 2 bases, and 6 bases lay between the germline ends. CDR3 length: 14 amino acids. Germline V gene lookup returns CDR1 LGHNA and CDR2 YSLEER. CDR3 sequence (DNA): TGCGCCAGCAGCCAAGGGTCAGCTGGAAACACCATATATTTT. The encoded protein is CASSQGSAGNTIYF.

The chain recombines TRBV5-4 with TRBJ2-3, with D possibly being TRBD2 (5 bases). The V gene lost 2 bases and the J gene lost 7 bases, with 14 bases spanning the gap. In germline, CDR1 is SGHNT, CDR2 YYREEE (reference sequence). The CDR3 length is 14 residues. This CDR3 reads CASSFTGSGNTQYF. CDR3 sequence (DNA): TGTGCCAGCAGCTTTACGGGGTCAGGAAATACGCAGTATTTT.

CDR3 nucleotide sequence: TGTGCCAGCAGCGTAGATGGGACAGGGGTATCTGGAAACACCATATATTTT. Amino acids: CASSVDGTGVSGNTIYF. The chain combines TRBV9 with TRBJ1-3; TRBD1 agrees at 10 bases. From germline, CDR1 is SGDLS and CDR2 YYNGEE. V trimming: 0 bases; J trimming: 1 base; junction bases outside the gene matches: 4. The CDR3 has 17 amino acids.

J is TRBJ2-1 and V is TRBV5-1; 8 positions agree with TRBD1. Germline V gene sequence: CDR1 SGHRS, CDR2 YFSETQ. This CDR3 region has 16 residues. The V gene end was trimmed by 2 bases and the J gene end by 2 bases; junction bases not matched to a gene: 6. CDR3 sequence reads: CASSLEQGEPYNEQFF. CDR3 sequence (DNA): TGCGCCAGCAGCTTAGAACAGGGGGAACCCTACAATGAGCAGTTCTTC. Full variable domain (missing parts from reference TRBV5-1 and TRBJ2-1): KAGVTQTPRYLIKTRGQQVTLSCSPISGHRSVSWYQQTPGQGLQFLFEYFSETQRNKGNFPGRFSGRQFSNSRSEMNVSTLELGDSALYLCASSLEQGEPYNEQFFGPGTRLTVL.

The chain uses TRBV4-2 and TRBJ2-2; 11 positions agree with TRBD2. The CDR3 spans 19 residues. V was clipped by 1 base and J by 4 bases; unmatched bases: 11. The germline CDR1 and CDR2 sequences are LGHNA and YNFKEQ. CDR3 nucleotide sequence: TGTGCCAGCAGCCAAGTCATTGATCTAGCGGGAGGCCTCACCGGGGAGCTGTTTTTT. This codes for CASSQVIDLAGGLTGELFF.

V is TRBV7-8 and J is TRBJ2-6; D call uncertain. Trimming removed 0 bases at V and 4 bases at J, with 4 bases between. This CDR3 has 14 amino acids. The germline CDR1 and CDR2 sequences are SGHVS and FQNEAQ. In DNA form, the CDR3 reads TGTGCCAGCAGCTTAGCGACCGGGGCCAACGTCCTGACTTTC. This codes for CASSLATGANVLTF.

CDR3 region: CASRVGQPESRPQHF. In DNA form, the CDR3 reads TGTGCCAGCAGAGTTGGACAGCCCGAATCGCGGCCCCAGCATTTT. This chain uses TRBV2 with TRBJ1-5; D is possibly TRBD1 (6 bases). Deletions cut 6 bases from V and 9 bases from J, with 21 bases between. CDR3 size: 15 residues. Germline loops: CDR1 SNHLY, CDR2 FYNNEI.

The chain has TRBV4-2 and TRBJ2-3; a possible D gene is TRBD2 (5 bases). The CDR3 consists of 15 residues. Per germline, CDR1 LGHNA and CDR2 YNFKEQ. V gave up 8 bases and J gave up 0 bases, with 15 bases separating them. CDR3 in amino acids: CASAPGETSTDTQYF. In DNA form, the CDR3 reads TGTGCCAGCGCCCCCGGGGAGACTAGCACAGATACGCAGTATTTT.

The V call is TRBV12-3 or TRBV12-4, the J call TRBJ2-1; 8 nucleotides line up with TRBD1. With 10 bases clipped from V and 8 bases from J, the junction kept 7 bases outside the gene matches. CDR3 length: 12 residues. For the CDR3, the DNA is TGTGCCACCTCCTCAGGGGGCGATGAGCAGTTCTTC. It is translated as CATSSGGDEQFF.

The chain carries TRBV2 and TRBJ1-4, with 7 bases matching TRBD1. Germline V gene sequence: CDR1 SNHLY, CDR2 FYNNEI. This CDR3 spans 14 amino acids. Trimming removed 5 bases from V and 7 bases from J; junction bases left unmatched: 7. CDR3 nucleotide sequence: TGTGCCAGCAGTACCGACAGGGCAGGTGAAAAACTGTTTTTT. It encodes CASSTDRAGEKLFF.

This chain uses TRBV13 with TRBJ2-1, with TRBD1 matching over 7 bases. Germline CDR1 is PRHDT and CDR2 is FYEKMQ (reference sequence). The J segment lost 5 bases and the V segment lost 4 bases, leaving 2 bases of the junction unmatched. The CDR3 contains 13 residues. Here the CDR3 reads CASSWGQHNEQFF. CDR3 nucleotides: TGTGCCAGCAGCTGGGGACAGCACAATGAGCAGTTCTTC.

The chain combines TRBV3-1 (or the pseudogene TRBV3-2) with TRBJ1-1; D gene unclear. Trimming pared 3 bases from V and 8 bases from J, leaving 7 bases between. The germline V gene has CDR1 LGHDT and CDR2 YNNKEL (reference sequence). This CDR3 has 11 amino acids. The CDR3 DNA reads TGTGCCAGCAGCCAGACCCACGAAGCTTTCTTT. It translates to CASSQTHEAFF.

V gene TRBV4-3 combines with J gene TRBJ1-4; TRBD1 might be the D (5 bases). Trimming cost V 3 bases and J 8 bases, with 13 bases left between them. The CDR3 is 14 amino acids. CDR1 LGHNA and CDR2 YSLEER come from the germline V gene. The CDR3 DNA follows: TGCGCCAGCAGCCAGAGCAGGGATTCCGAAAAACTGTTTTTT. This sequence encodes CASSQSRDSEKLFF.

To note about this clone: Distinct nucleotide sequences in the sample also encode this CDR3. This CDR3 reads CASSYSSRGNQPQHF. In nucleotides, the CDR3 is TGTGCCAGCAGTTACTCGAGCAGGGGCAATCAGCCCCAGCATTTT. This chain joins TRBV6-5 and TRBJ1-5; a possible D gene is TRBD1 (5 bases). CDR1 and CDR2 from the germline V gene are MNHEY and SVGAGI. The V and J ends lost 0 bases and 2 bases respectively, with 8 bases between them. The CDR3 spans 15 residues.

Comments on this clone: A read error may produce the germline difference seen at one junction end. The J gene is TRBJ1-5, the V gene TRBV7-7, with D unclear. Germline V gives CDR1 SSHAT, CDR2 FNYEAQ (reference sequence). This CDR3 comprises 13 residues. The CDR3 bases are TGTGCTAGCAGCCCAGAGGTCAACCAGCCCCAGCATTTT. As protein: CASSPEVNQPQHF.

Remarks on this clone: At one boundary the junction diverges from the germline segment, which might be a read error. The rearrangement joins TRBV29-1 to TRBJ1-2; D is unclear. The germline gives CDR1 SQVTM, CDR2 ANQGSEA. This CDR3 comprises 15 residues. This chain's CDR3 is CSVEDYSTFPASLGF. The CDR3 nucleotides are TGCAGCGTTGAAGATTATTCAACTTTCCCCGCCAGCTTGGGCTTC.

This clone was seen a few times. The chain is built from TRBV5-1 and TRBJ1-1; no reliable D call. With 0 bases removed from V and 4 bases from J, the gap between germline ends came to 10 bases. This CDR3 has 14 amino acids. Germline CDR1 SGHRS, CDR2 YFSETQ. The CDR3 loop reads CASSLDPGSTEAFF. CDR3 nucleotides: TGCGCCAGCAGCTTGGATCCGGGCTCCACTGAAGCTTTCTTT.

The chain carries TRBV18 and TRBJ2-3; 14 bases line up with TRBD2. The length of the CDR3 is 20 residues. Germline assignment: CDR1 KGHSH and CDR2 LQKENI. V was clipped by 4 bases and J by 5 bases; unmatched bases: 17. The CDR3 loop is CASSLTGTSGRRDAGDTQYF. The CDR3 bases are TGTGCCAGCTCACTCACCGGGACTAGCGGGAGAAGGGATGCAGGAGATACGCAGTATTTT.

The genes are TRBV20-1 and TRBJ1-1; D ambiguous. This CDR3 region has 11 residues. CDR1 DFQATT and CDR2 SNEGSKA come from the germline V gene (reference sequence). Trimming cost V 6 bases and J 6 bases, with 11 bases left between them. The CDR3 nucleotides read TGCAGTGCGCAAGATGAGGCTGAAGCTTTCTTT. It encodes CSAQDEAEAFF.

V usage is TRBV27 and J usage is TRBJ1-1, with D possibly matching TRBD1 (5 bases). There are 12 residues in the CDR3. V lost 3 bases, J lost 10 bases, and 12 bases lay in between. Germline CDR1 reads MNHEY; CDR2 reads SMNVEV (reference sequence). As DNA, the CDR3 is TGTGCCAGCAGTTTTGGGCCGGGGCGAGCTTTCTTT. It specifies CASSFGPGRAFF.